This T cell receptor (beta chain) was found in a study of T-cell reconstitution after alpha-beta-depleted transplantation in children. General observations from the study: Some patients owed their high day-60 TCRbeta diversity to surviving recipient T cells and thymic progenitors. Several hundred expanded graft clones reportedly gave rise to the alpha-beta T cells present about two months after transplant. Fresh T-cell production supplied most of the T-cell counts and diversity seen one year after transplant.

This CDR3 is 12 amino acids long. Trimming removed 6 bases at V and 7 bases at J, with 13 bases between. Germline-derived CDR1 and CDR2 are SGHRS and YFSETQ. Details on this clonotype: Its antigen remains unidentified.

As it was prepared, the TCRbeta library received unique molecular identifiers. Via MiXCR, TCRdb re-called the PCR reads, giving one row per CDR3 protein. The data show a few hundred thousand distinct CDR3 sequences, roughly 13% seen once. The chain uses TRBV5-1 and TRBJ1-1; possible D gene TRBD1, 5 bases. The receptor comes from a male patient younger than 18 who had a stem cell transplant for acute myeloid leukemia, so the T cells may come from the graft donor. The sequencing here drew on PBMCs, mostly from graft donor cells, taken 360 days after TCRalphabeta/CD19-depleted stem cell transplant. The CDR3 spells CASNQGPFEAFF. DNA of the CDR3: TGCGCCAGCAACCAGGGCCCCTTTGAAGCTTTCTTT.